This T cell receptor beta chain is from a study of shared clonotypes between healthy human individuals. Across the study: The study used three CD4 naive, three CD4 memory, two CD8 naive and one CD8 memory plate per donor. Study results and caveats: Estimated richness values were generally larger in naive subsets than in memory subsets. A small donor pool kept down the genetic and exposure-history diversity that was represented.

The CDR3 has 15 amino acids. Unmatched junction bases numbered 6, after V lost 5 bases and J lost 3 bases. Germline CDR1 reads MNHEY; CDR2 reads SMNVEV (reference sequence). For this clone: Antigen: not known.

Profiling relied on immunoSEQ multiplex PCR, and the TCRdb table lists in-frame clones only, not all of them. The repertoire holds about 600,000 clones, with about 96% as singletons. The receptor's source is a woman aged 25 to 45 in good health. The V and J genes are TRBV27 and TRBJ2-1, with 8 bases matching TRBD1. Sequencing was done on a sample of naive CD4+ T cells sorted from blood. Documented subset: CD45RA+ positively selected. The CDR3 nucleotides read TGTGCCAGCAGTAACAGGGGGGAGAGCTACAATGAGCAGTTCTTC. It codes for CASSNRGESYNEQFF.